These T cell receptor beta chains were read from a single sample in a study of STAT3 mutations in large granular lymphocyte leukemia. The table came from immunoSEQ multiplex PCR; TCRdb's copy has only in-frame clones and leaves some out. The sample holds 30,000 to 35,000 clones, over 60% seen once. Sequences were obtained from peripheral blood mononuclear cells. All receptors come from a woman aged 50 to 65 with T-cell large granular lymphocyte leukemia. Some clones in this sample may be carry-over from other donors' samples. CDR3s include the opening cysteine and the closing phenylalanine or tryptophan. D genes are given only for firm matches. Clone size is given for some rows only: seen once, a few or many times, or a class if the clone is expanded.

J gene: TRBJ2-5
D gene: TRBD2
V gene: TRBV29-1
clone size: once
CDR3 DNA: TGCAGCGTTGAGGATAGCGGGAGGCAAGAGACCCAGTACTTC
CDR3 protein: CSVEDSGRQETQYF

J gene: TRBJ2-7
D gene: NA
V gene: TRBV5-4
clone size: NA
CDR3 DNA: TGTGCCAGCAGCCTGTGGGGCCGCGCCTACGAGCAGTACTTC
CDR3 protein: CASSLWGRAYEQYF

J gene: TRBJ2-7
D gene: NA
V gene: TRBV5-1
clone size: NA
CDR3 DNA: TGCGCCAGCAGCTTGGACAGAAGCGAGCAGTACTTC
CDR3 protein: CASSLDRSEQYF

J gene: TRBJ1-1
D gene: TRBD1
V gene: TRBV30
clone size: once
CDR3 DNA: TGTGCCTGGAGTTCGACAGGGGGCAGGGGTACTGAAGCTTTCTTT
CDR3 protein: CAWSSTGGRGTEAFF

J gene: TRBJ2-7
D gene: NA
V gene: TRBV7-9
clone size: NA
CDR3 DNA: TGTGCCAGCAGCTTAAAGTCCTACGAGCAGTACTTC
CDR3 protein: CASSLKSYEQYF

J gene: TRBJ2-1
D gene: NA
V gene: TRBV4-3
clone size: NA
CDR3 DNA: TGCGCCAGCAGCCAAGATGGCCGGGGGTACAATGAGCAGTTCTTC
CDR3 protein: CASSQDGRGYNEQFF

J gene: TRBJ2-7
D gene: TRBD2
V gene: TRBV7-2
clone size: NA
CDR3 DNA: TGTGCCAGCAGCTTAGGCCGCGGGGGTCGGGGCCTCTACGAGCAGTACTTC
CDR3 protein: CASSLGRGGRGLYEQYF

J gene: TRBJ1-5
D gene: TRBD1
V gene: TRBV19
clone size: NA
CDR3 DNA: TGTGCCAGTAGTATAGACGGCAGGGGGTCGTATAGCAATCAGCCCCAGCATTTT
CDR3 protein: CASSIDGRGSYSNQPQHF

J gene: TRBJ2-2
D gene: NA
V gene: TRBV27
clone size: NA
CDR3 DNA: TGTGCCAGCAGACCAACGACGGGGGTCGGGGAGCTGTTTTTT
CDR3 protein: CASRPTTGVGELFF

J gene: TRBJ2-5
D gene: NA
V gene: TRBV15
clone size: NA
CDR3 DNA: TGTGCCACCAGCAGTTACGGACAGAACCAAGAGACCCAGTACTTC
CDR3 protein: CATSSYGQNQETQYF

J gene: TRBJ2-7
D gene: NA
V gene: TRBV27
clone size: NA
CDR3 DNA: TGTGCCAGCAGCCAAGGTTACGAGCAGTACTTC
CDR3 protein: CASSQGYEQYF

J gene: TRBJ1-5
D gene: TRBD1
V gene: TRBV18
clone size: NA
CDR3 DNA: TGTGCCAGCTCACCGGACAGGGCAGGAGGACAGCCCCAGCATTTT
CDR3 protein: CASSPDRAGGQPQHF

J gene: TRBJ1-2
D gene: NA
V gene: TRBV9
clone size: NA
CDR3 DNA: TGTGCCAGCAGCCCTGGGGGCAGGAACTATGGCTACACCTTC
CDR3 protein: CASSPGGRNYGYTF

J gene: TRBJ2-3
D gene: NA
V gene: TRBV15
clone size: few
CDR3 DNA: TGTGCCACCAGCAGAGCAGATACGCAGTATTTT
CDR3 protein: CATSRADTQYF

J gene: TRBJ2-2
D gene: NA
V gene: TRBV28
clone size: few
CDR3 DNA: TGTGCCAGCAGAGGGGGGGGACGGACCGGGGAGCTGTTTTTT
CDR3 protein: CASRGGGRTGELFF

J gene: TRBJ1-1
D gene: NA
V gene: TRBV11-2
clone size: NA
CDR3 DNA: TGTGCCAGCAGCCTCACCCGGGGGCCGAACACTGAAGCTTTCTTT
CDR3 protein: CASSLTRGPNTEAFF

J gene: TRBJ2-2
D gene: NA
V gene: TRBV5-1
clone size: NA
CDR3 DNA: TGCGCCAGCACGACGTCAGGGAACACCGGGGAGCTGTTTTTT
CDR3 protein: CASTTSGNTGELFF